The rows below give T cell receptor beta chains drawn from one sample of a study of blood T cell repertoires in COVID-19. Produced via immunoSEQ multiplex PCR; TCRdb's table is partial and in-frame only. There are about 200,000 clones in the sample; around 81% occur only once, and 9.5% to 15% lies in the top ten. The sample consisted of peripheral blood. Every receptor here comes from a human donor in a cohort sampled during active COVID-19. The CDR3 runs from the conserved cysteine through the conserved F or W. The D gene is left open where the match is weak. Not every row has a clone size; where given, it reads once, few, many or a size class.

TGTGCCACCAGTGACCCAATCTCCTACGAGCAGTACTTC	CATSDPISYEQYF	TRBV24-1	.	TRBJ2-7	.
TGTGCCAGCAGCTGGACTGACGCGAACACCGGGGAGCTGTTTTTT	CASSWTDANTGELFF	TRBV9	.	TRBJ2-2	.
TGTGCCATCAGTAAAAGGGGAGGGTTTGGGGCCAACGTCCTGACTTTC	CAISKRGGFGANVLTF	TRBV10-3	TRBD2	TRBJ2-6	.
TGTGCCAGCAGCTCCGGACAGGGGGGAGGTCTCGACTATGGCTACACCTTC	CASSSGQGGGLDYGYTF	TRBV14	TRBD1	TRBJ1-2	.
TGTGCCAGCAGCCCGGGTCGGTGGAACACTGAAGCTTTCTTT	CASSPGRWNTEAFF	TRBV4-2	.	TRBJ1-1	.
TGTGCCAGCAGTTACAGGATCACCCGAGCAAATTCACCCCTCCACTTT	CASSYRITRANSPLHF	TRBV5-4	.	TRBJ1-6	.
TGTGCCAGCAGCGTAACCAACGGAGTCACTAACTATGGCTACACCTTC	CASSVTNGVTNYGYTF	TRBV9	.	TRBJ1-2	.
TGTGCCAGTAGGAGGGGGTCCAATGAAAAACTGTTTTTT	CASRRGSNEKLFF	TRBV19	.	TRBJ1-4	.
TGTGCCAGCAGCCAAGCTGTGGGGCAGGAGGGACGGTTGGCGAGGGGCTACACCTTC	CASSQAVGQEGRLARGYTF	TRBV4-2	.	TRBJ1-2	.
TGTGCCACCAGCAGACCTCGGGACAGGGGTAATCAGCCCCAGCATTTT	CATSRPRDRGNQPQHF	TRBV15	TRBD1	TRBJ1-5	.
TGTGCCAGCAGCTTACAAGCGGGCGGGAACACTGAAGCTTTCTTT	CASSLQAGGNTEAFF	TRBV5-4	.	TRBJ1-1	.
TGTGCCAGCAGCTTCCCTATCACAGGGGGCGCCGGAACAGATACGCAGTATTTT	CASSFPITGGAGTDTQYF	TRBV28	TRBD1	TRBJ2-3	.
TGTGCCAGCAGCTTAGCGGCAAATCAGCCCCAGCATTTT	CASSLAANQPQHF	TRBV7-2	.	TRBJ1-5	.
TGTGCCTGGAGTGGGAGTTCTGGAAACACCATATATTTT	CAWSGSSGNTIYF	TRBV30	.	TRBJ1-3	.
TGTGCCACCAGCACCACTACCGGGACAGGCCATGAAAAACTGTTTTTT	CATSTTTGTGHEKLFF	TRBV15	TRBD1	TRBJ1-4	.
TGCAGTGCTAGTGTGTGGACGGGAGGGGATGAGCAGTTCTTC	CSASVWTGGDEQFF	TRBV20-1	TRBD2	TRBJ2-1	.
TGTGCCAGCAGTTTTCCTAGCGGGACAAGCTCCTACGAGCAGTACTTC	CASSFPSGTSSYEQYF	TRBV28	TRBD2	TRBJ2-7	once
TGTGCCAGCAGTTACCCCGGGACAGGCTTGTGGGAGACCCAGTACTTC	CASSYPGTGLWETQYF	TRBV6-2/TRBV6-3	TRBD1	TRBJ2-5	.
TGCGCCAGCAGCTTGGCCCGAGAGACCCAGTACTTC	CASSLARETQYF	TRBV5-1	.	TRBJ2-5	.
TGTGCCAGCAGTCTTAGCGGGACGGAGGGGCCGGAGACCCAGTACTTC	CASSLSGTEGPETQYF	TRBV7-6	TRBD2	TRBJ2-5	.
TGTGCCAGCACCTTCTCACGGAGGGGAAACACTGAAGCTTTCTTT	CASTFSRRGNTEAFF	TRBV5-7	.	TRBJ1-1	.
TGCAGTGCTAGTCCTTCAGGGGACCCCTATAATTCACCCCTCCACTTT	CSASPSGDPYNSPLHF	TRBV20-1	.	TRBJ1-6	.
TGTGCCAGTAGCCAGGGTATCGGAAACACCATATATTTT	CASSQGIGNTIYF	TRBV19	.	TRBJ1-3	.
TGTGCCAGCAGCCAGGTAGAAGGGGAGGACAATGAGCAGTTCTTC	CASSQVEGEDNEQFF	TRBV4-2	.	TRBJ2-1	.
TGTGCCAGCAGCCAAGCCGGGACTCGCTACGAGCAGTACTTC	CASSQAGTRYEQYF	TRBV14	.	TRBJ2-7	.
TGTGCCAGCAGAGATCTAGCGGTTTCCTACAATGAGCAGTTCTTC	CASRDLAVSYNEQFF	TRBV9	TRBD2	TRBJ2-1	.
TGTGCCAGCAGCGAGGGACAGGGAATGGAGAACACTGAAGCTTTCTTT	CASSEGQGMENTEAFF	TRBV5-5	TRBD1	TRBJ1-1	many
TGTGCCAGCAGTGTCTCTAGCGGGGTAGGGGGCGAGCAGTACTTC	CASSVSSGVGGEQYF	TRBV2	TRBD2	TRBJ2-7	.
TGTGCCAGCAGCCCCACGGGGGGGACTCGGGGCTACACCTTC	CASSPTGGTRGYTF	TRBV5-4	.	TRBJ1-2	.
TGTGCCAGCAGCCAAACTAGCGGGAGGGACAATGAGCAGTTCTTC	CASSQTSGRDNEQFF	TRBV3-1/TRBV3-2	TRBD2	TRBJ2-1	.
TGTGCCAGCAGCCTCCTAGCGGGGGGAGGCACCGGGGAGCTGTTTTTT	CASSLLAGGGTGELFF	TRBV7-9	TRBD2	TRBJ2-2	.
TGTGCCAGCAGCTTTGCCGGACTAGCGGGACCCTACAATGAGCAGTTCTTC	CASSFAGLAGPYNEQFF	TRBV7-2	TRBD2	TRBJ2-1	.
TGTGCCAGCAGCCAGTACTCGGGACAGGACTATGGCTACACCTTC	CASSQYSGQDYGYTF	TRBV4-2	TRBD1	TRBJ1-2	.
TGTGCCAGCAGCTCCATGACAGGGAACTATGGCTACACCTTC	CASSSMTGNYGYTF	TRBV11-2	TRBD1	TRBJ1-2	.
TGTGCCACCAGTGACTGGACAGGGGTCGGCAATCAGCCCCAGCATTTT	CATSDWTGVGNQPQHF	TRBV24-1	TRBD1	TRBJ1-5	.
TGTGCCAGCAGTACGCTGAGCGGCTCCTACGAGCAGTACTTC	CASSTLSGSYEQYF	TRBV28	.	TRBJ2-7	.
TGTGCCAGCGGGGGTAGACAGGGTACCTATGGCTACACCTTC	CASGGRQGTYGYTF	TRBV6-5	TRBD1	TRBJ1-2	.
TGTGCCAGTAGTACATCAACAGGGAACTATGGCTACACCTTC	CASSTSTGNYGYTF	TRBV19	.	TRBJ1-2	.
TGTGCCAGTAGCCGACAGGGGGCCGTAAACAATGAGCAGTTCTTC	CASSRQGAVNNEQFF	TRBV19	TRBD1	TRBJ2-1	.
TGTGCCAGCAGCATCCGGGACAGCATGGGGAACACTGAAGCTTTCTTT	CASSIRDSMGNTEAFF	TRBV5-4	TRBD1	TRBJ1-1	.
TGTGCCACCAGCAGAGAGGGCCCAGATACGCAGTATTTT	CATSREGPDTQYF	TRBV15	.	TRBJ2-3	.
TGTGCCAGCGGATCCCCGGGAGGGGCGCAGGAAGAGCAGTACTTC	CASGSPGGAQEEQYF	TRBV28	TRBD2	TRBJ2-7	.
TGTGCCAGCAGTGGGGACTGGAATTCACCCCTCCACTTT	CASSGDWNSPLHF	TRBV25-1	.	TRBJ1-6	.
TGTGCCAGCTCCCCCATGGGGGCCAGGGCTGGGGAGACCCAGTACTTC	CASSPMGARAGETQYF	TRBV18	.	TRBJ2-5	.
TGCGCCAGCAGCCAAACTCCGGGCTGGGGGGGTCAAGGACCCCAGCATTTT	CASSQTPGWGGQGPQHF	TRBV4-1	.	TRBJ1-5	.
TGTGCCAGCAGCTCTTATCCTGAGGGTACTAACTATGGCTACACCTTC	CASSSYPEGTNYGYTF	TRBV7-2	.	TRBJ1-2	.
TGTGCCAGCAGCCTTCGGCAGCGTAATGAAAAACTGTTTTTT	CASSLRQRNEKLFF	TRBV7-9	.	TRBJ1-4	.
TGTGCCACCAGCAGAGAATATGGCGGGACGCGCGATACGCAGTATTTT	CATSREYGGTRDTQYF	TRBV15	.	TRBJ2-3	.
TGTGCCAGCAGCTTAGCGAGGGATAGCTCCTACGAGCAGTACTTC	CASSLARDSSYEQYF	TRBV7-6	.	TRBJ2-7	once
TGTGCCAGCAGCTTAAGGACAGGGTTCGAGCAGTACTTC	CASSLRTGFEQYF	TRBV7-9	TRBD1	TRBJ2-7	.
TGTGCCAGCAGCTCCTCGGGGTTCTCCTACGAGCAGTACTTC	CASSSSGFSYEQYF	TRBV7-2	.	TRBJ2-7	.
TGTGCCAGCAGTTTAATTCGGACAACAAATGAGCAGTTCTTC	CASSLIRTTNEQFF	TRBV27	.	TRBJ2-1	.
TGCGCCAGCAGCTTGGCCTACGGCGGCCCCTACGAGCAGTACTTC	CASSLAYGGPYEQYF	TRBV5-1	.	TRBJ2-7	once
TGCGCCAGCAGCGCTGACATTCTGGAGACCCAGTACTTC	CASSADILETQYF	TRBV5-1	.	TRBJ2-5	.
TGTGCCACCAGTACACGGGGACAGACCTATGGCTACACCTTC	CATSTRGQTYGYTF	TRBV24-1	TRBD1	TRBJ1-2	few